Listed below are T cell receptor beta chains from one sample, sequenced in a study of T cells in Graves' hyperthyroidism and ophthalmopathy. TCRdb re-analysed the multiplex PCR reads in MiXCR, keeping a single row per CDR3 protein. The table has 600,000 to 850,000 distinct CDR3 sequences, over 15% seen once. Specimen: blood. The receptors were gathered from a woman between 45 and 65 years old with Graves' hyperthyroidism that later progressed to Graves' ophthalmopathy. CDR3s include the opening cysteine and the closing phenylalanine or tryptophan. A D gene is named only where the DNA matches it firmly. The size field is filled for only some rows; it gives once, few, many or a size class.

>TRBJ1-1|NA|many|TRBV5-6
TGTGCCAGCAGCTGGGGGGTGGTGGGCGCAGGGCAAGCTTTCTTT
CASSWGVVGAGQAFF
>TRBJ2-1|NA|NA|TRBV6-1
TGTGCCAGCAGCCTCCCGGGGGTTAACAATGAGCAGTTCTTC
CASSLPGVNNEQFF
>TRBJ1-2|NA|NA|TRBV5-4
TGTGCCAGCAGCCAGGTCGGGCAGGGCCCCACTTGGATTGGCTACACCTTC
CASSQVGQGPTWIGYTF
>TRBJ1-2|TRBD1|NA|TRBV12-3/TRBV12-4
TGTGCCAGTGGGACAGGGGGCCCTAGGCGTGGCTACACCTTC
CASGTGGPRRGYTF
>TRBJ1-2|TRBD1|many|TRBV5-1
TGCGCCAGCAGCCGAGGGACAGGAGATGGCTACACCTTC
CASSRGTGDGYTF
>TRBJ1-6|NA|NA|TRBV18
TGTGCCAGCTCCCAACAGGTCTATAATCTACCCCTCCACTTT
CASSQQVYNLPLHF
>TRBJ1-5|NA|many|TRBV12-3/TRBV12-4
TGTGCCAGCAGTCCAAGAGCGGGGGCGGATCAGCCCCAGCATTTT
CASSPRAGADQPQHF
>TRBJ1-4|NA|many|TRBV7-9
TGTGCCAGCAGCTTAGTTGGACAGTCGAATCTGTTTTTT
CASSLVGQSNLFF
>TRBJ1-1|NA|many|TRBV6-1
TGTGCCAGCAGTCCCGTGGGGTCGATATCCATGAACACTGAAGCTTTCTTT
CASSPVGSISMNTEAFF
>TRBJ1-4|NA|few|TRBV7-8
TGTGCCAGCAAGCAGGCGGGGGGGGAAAAACTGTTTTTT
CASKQAGGEKLFF
>TRBJ1-4|TRBD1|few|TRBV7-9
TGTGCCAGCAGCTTTAGTTTGACAGGGATTAATGAAAAACTGTTTTTT
CASSFSLTGINEKLFF
>TRBJ2-2|NA|few|TRBV5-1
TGCGCCAGCAGCTTGGGTCGCGCAGTGAACCGGGGGACCGGGGAGCTGTTTTTT
CASSLGRAVNRGTGELFF
>TRBJ2-7|TRBD1|many|TRBV6-1
TGTGCCAGCAGCAGGACAGGGAGTAGATACGAGCAGTACTTC
CASSRTGSRYEQYF
>TRBJ1-3|NA|NA|TRBV19
TGTGCCAGTAGTGCGGACGCCAACTCTGGAAACACCATATATTTT
CASSADANSGNTIYF
>TRBJ2-7|NA|NA|TRBV5-4
TGTGCCAGCAGCTGGGGACGGGGTCCCTCCTACGAGCAGTACTTC
CASSWGRGPSYEQYF
>TRBJ1-3|TRBD1|NA|TRBV5-1
TGCGCCAGCAGCCCAACTACAGGGGCTCCTTCCTCTGGAAACACCATATATTTT
CASSPTTGAPSSGNTIYF
>TRBJ1-1|TRBD1|NA|TRBV20-1
TGCAGTGCCGACAGGACAGGGCAGTTCACTGAAGCTTTCTTT
CSADRTGQFTEAFF
>TRBJ2-5|TRBD2|few|TRBV7-2
TGTGCCAGCAGCCTGAGGCGGGGGGGCCTCCTCGAGACCCAGTACTTC
CASSLRRGGLLETQYF
>TRBJ1-4|TRBD1|few|TRBV10-3
TGTGCCACCAAGACAGGGATCGGGGAGGGTGAAAAACTGTTTTTT
CATKTGIGEGEKLFF
>TRBJ2-1|NA|NA|TRBV12-3/TRBV12-4
TGTGCCAGCAAAGGAGGTGTTTTGAATAATGAGCAGTTCTTC
CASKGGVLNNEQFF
>TRBJ1-2|NA|many|TRBV2
TGTGCCAGCAGGGTCCTGGTAGGACTAGGCGATGGCTACACCTTC
CASRVLVGLGDGYTF
>TRBJ2-1|TRBD2|many|TRBV11-2
TGTGCCAGCAGCTTTAGCGGGGGGGCTTATGAGCAGTTCTTC
CASSFSGGAYEQFF
>TRBJ1-2|NA|NA|TRBV6-5
TGTGCCAGCAGTTACGGGAGTGGGGACCTCTATGGCTACACCTTC
CASSYGSGDLYGYTF
>TRBJ2-2|NA|NA|TRBV29-1
TGCAGCGTTGAAGAGGGGGCCGTGAACACCGGGGAGCTGTTTTTT
CSVEEGAVNTGELFF
>TRBJ2-1|NA|few|TRBV10-3
TGTGCCATCAATGGGCTGGGTTCCTCCTACAATGAGCAGTTCTTC
CAINGLGSSYNEQFF
>TRBJ2-1|TRBD2|NA|TRBV19
TGTGCCAGTAGGGAAGCGGGGGTATACAATGAGCAGTTCTTC
CASREAGVYNEQFF
>TRBJ2-1|NA|many|TRBV7-2
TGTGCCAGCAGCTTAGTGAGGGTCGGGGTGGACAATGAGCAGTTCTTC
CASSLVRVGVDNEQFF
>TRBJ1-4|NA|many|TRBV2
TGTGCCAGCAACGGCGGGTATAATGAAAAACTGTTTTTT
CASNGGYNEKLFF
>TRBJ1-5|NA|many|TRBV6-1
TGTGCCAGCAGCCAACAGGGTTCAAATCAGCCCCAGCATTTT
CASSQQGSNQPQHF
>TRBJ1-5|TRBD1|many|TRBV15
TGTGCCACCAGCAGAGCTAGCACAGGGGTAAGCAATCAGCCCCAGCATTTT
CATSRASTGVSNQPQHF
>TRBJ1-1|NA|NA|TRBV10-2
TGCGCCAGCAGTGATCCTACTTGGAGGAGGACTGAAGCTTTCTTT
CASSDPTWRRTEAFF
>TRBJ1-4|TRBD1|many|TRBV18
TGTGCCAGCTCACCGGGGAGACTACAGGGGTGGAATGAAAAACTGTTTTTT
CASSPGRLQGWNEKLFF
>TRBJ2-1|TRBD2|NA|TRBV19
TGTGCCAGTACTTCGCTAGCGGGGGCTTACGGGGGGGTGAATGAGCAGTTCTTC
CASTSLAGAYGGVNEQFF
>TRBJ1-1|NA|few|TRBV5-4
TGTGCCAGCACCTTAAAAGGGGGCACTGAAGCTTTCTTT
CASTLKGGTEAFF
>TRBJ2-1|NA|many|TRBV6-2/TRBV6-3
TGTGCCAGCAGTTACTATGTAAGGGGGGCCTACAATGAGCAGTTCTTC
CASSYYVRGAYNEQFF
>TRBJ2-7|NA|many|TRBV20-1
TGCAGTGCTAGACTCACCGAGCAGTACTTC
CSARLTEQYF
>TRBJ1-4|NA|many|TRBV30
TGTGCCTGCAATCCCCCAGGCCGTGCAACTAATGAAAAACTGTTTTTT
CACNPPGRATNEKLFF
>TRBJ1-6|NA|NA|TRBV10-3
TGTGCCATCAGTGAAAACCGGGACCTGAGCTCCTATAATTCACCCCTCCACTTT
CAISENRDLSSYNSPLHF
>TRBJ2-3|NA|few|TRBV20-1
TGCAGTGCTTTGCCCAGTCCCCCAGGGGATACGCAGTATTTT
CSALPSPPGDTQYF
>TRBJ1-1|NA|many|TRBV15
TGTGCCACCAGCATTCACCTTGGGGAGGGCACTGAAGCTTTCTTT
CATSIHLGEGTEAFF
>TRBJ1-2|TRBD1|NA|TRBV27
TGTGCCAGCCGCGCGACAGGGGCGCTCGGCTATGGCTACACCTTC
CASRATGALGYGYTF
>TRBJ2-1|NA|many|TRBV7-9
TGCGCCAGCAGCTTGGCCCCGGACAATGAGCAGTTCTTC
CASSLAPDNEQFF
>TRBJ2-1|TRBD1|NA|TRBV19
TGTGCCAGTAGTTCAGTACAGGGGGCGTCCTACAATGAGCAGTTCTTC
CASSSVQGASYNEQFF
>TRBJ1-1|NA|many|TRBV18
TGTGCCAGCTCACCGACCTTCGGTACTGAAGCTTTCTTT
CASSPTFGTEAFF
>TRBJ1-2|TRBD1|few|TRBV19
TGTGCCAGTAGTACCCAGGGGGGTGCTAACTATGGCTACACCTTC
CASSTQGGANYGYTF